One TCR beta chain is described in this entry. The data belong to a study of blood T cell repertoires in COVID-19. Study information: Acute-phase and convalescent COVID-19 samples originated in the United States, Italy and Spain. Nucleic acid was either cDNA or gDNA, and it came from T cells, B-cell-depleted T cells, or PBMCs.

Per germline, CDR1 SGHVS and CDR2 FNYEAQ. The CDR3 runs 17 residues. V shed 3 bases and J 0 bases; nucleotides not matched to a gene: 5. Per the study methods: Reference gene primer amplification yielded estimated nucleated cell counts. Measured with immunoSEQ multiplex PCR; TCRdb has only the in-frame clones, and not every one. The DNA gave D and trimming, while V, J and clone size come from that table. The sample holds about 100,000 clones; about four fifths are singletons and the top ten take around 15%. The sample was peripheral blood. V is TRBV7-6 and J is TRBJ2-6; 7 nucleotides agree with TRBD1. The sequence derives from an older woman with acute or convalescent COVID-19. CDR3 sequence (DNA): TGTGCCAGCAGCTTGGGACAGTCGCTCTCTGGGGCCAACGTCCTGACTTTC. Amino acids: CASSLGQSLSGANVLTF. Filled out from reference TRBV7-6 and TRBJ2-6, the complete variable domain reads GAGVSQSPRYKVTKRGQDVALRCDPISGHVSLYWYRQALGQGPEFLTYFNYEAQQDKSGLPNDRFSAERPEGSISTLTIQRTEQRDSAMYRCASSLGQSLSGANVLTFGAGSRLTVL.